The 4 T cell receptor beta chains below all came from one sample that was sequenced in a study of blood T cell repertoires in COVID-19. Sequenced by immunoSEQ multiplex PCR; TCRdb stores in-frame clones only, minus some. Found here are 25,000 to 30,000 clones, roughly 90% of them singletons; the top ten hold less than 3%. Material: peripheral blood. The receptors were sampled from a human donor in a cohort sampled during active COVID-19.

The CDR3 protein is CASSARQDTSGYTF. DNA of the CDR3: TGTGCCAGCAGCGCCCGACAGGATACCTCTGGCTACACCTTC. The gene calls are TRBV9 and TRBJ1-2; D is perhaps TRBD1 (6 bases). This CDR3 is 14 amino acids long. The germline V gene encodes CDR1 SGDLS and CDR2 YYNGEE. V lost 3 bases to trimming and J lost 7 bases, with 16 bases between them.

V usage is TRBV7-2 and J usage is TRBJ1-2; D is possibly TRBD1 (5 bases). The CDR3 contains 16 residues. V lost 0 bases, J lost 7 bases, and 18 bases lay in between. The V gene's germline CDR1 is SGHTA and CDR2 FQGNSA. The DNA for the CDR3 is TGTGCCAGCAGCTTAGCGGTGCAGGGTGACCGGAGTGGCTACACCTTC. This translates into CASSLAVQGDRSGYTF.

This sequence joins TRBV9 and TRBJ1-2; 10 bases align to TRBD1. With 5 bases clipped from V and 8 bases from J, the junction kept 6 bases outside the gene matches. CDR1 SGDLS and CDR2 YYNGEE come from the germline V gene. The CDR3 has 13 residues. The CDR3 sequence is CASRRTGGGGYTF. CDR3 bases: TGTGCCAGCAGACGGACAGGGGGAGGAGGCTACACCTTC.

The V and J genes are TRBV18 and TRBJ2-1; TRBD2 is a possible D gene (6 bases). V shed 3 bases and J shed 12 bases, with 18 bases lying between them. The CDR3 consists of 14 residues. The germline V gene has CDR1 KGHSH and CDR2 LQKENI. The CDR3 loop is CASSPRSLAEGQFF. In nucleotides, the CDR3 is TGTGCCAGCTCACCCCGATCACTAGCCGAGGGGCAGTTCTTC.